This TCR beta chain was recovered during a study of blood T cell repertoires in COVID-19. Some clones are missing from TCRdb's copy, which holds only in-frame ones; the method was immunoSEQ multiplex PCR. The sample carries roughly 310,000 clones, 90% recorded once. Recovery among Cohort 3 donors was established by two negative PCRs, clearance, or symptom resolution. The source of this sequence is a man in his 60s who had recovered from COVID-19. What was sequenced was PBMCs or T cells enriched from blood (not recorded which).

The CDR3 region is CASSSSGARSGNTIYF. The CDR3 DNA follows: TGTGCCAGCAGCAGCAGTGGGGCACGCTCTGGAAACACCATATATTTT. The chain recombines TRBV11-3 with TRBJ1-3; a possible D gene is TRBD1 (5 bases). CDR3 size: 16 residues. Trimming took 5 bases from V and 0 from J, leaving 14 bases between them. Germline CDR1 and CDR2: SGHNT and YENEEA.